The sequence of this T cell receptor (beta chain) was determined in a study of cytomegalovirus exposure and HLA in healthy donors. Sequencing used immunoSEQ multiplex PCR; TCRdb keeps in-frame clones, though not all of them. Of tens of thousands of clones in the sample, 90% to 95% were seen once. The donors were in the approximately 120-subject validation cohort, distinct from the roughly 600-subject first cohort. The CDR3 is made up of 17 amino acids. The germline gives CDR1 PRHDT, CDR2 FYEKMQ (reference sequence). Trimming removed 5 bases from V and 2 bases from J; junction bases left unmatched: 12.

The sequenced sample was PBMCs. The gene calls are TRBV13 and TRBJ1-3, with 7 bases identical to TRBD1. The origin of this receptor is a man between 18 and 35 years old in good health and CMV-seronegative. CDR3 region: CASSLTIHRGAGNTIYF. For the CDR3, the DNA is TGTGCCAGCAGCCTCACTATCCACAGGGGTGCTGGAAACACCATATATTTT.